This passage covers 14 T cell receptor beta chains from one sample sequenced in a study of cytomegalovirus exposure and HLA in healthy donors. TCRdb keeps only in-frame clones here, not all; method: immunoSEQ multiplex PCR. Found here are more than 150,000 clones, 80% to 85% of them singletons; the top ten hold 2.8%. What was sequenced was PBMCs. The receptors come from a woman aged 18 to 35 in good health and CMV-seropositive.

The chain links TRBV4-1 to TRBJ2-1; 9 bases align to TRBD1. J lost 9 bases, V lost 4 bases, and 7 bases had no gene match. CDR3 size: 14 residues. Per the germline V gene, CDR1 is MGHRA and CDR2 is YSYEKL. In nucleotides, the CDR3 is TGCGCCAGCAGCCTACAGGGGGCAGGGGTTGAGCAGTTCTTC. It specifies CASSLQGAGVEQFF.

The chain uses TRBV7-6 and TRBJ1-2; TRBD1 aligns across 7 bases. The germline gives CDR1 SGHVS, CDR2 FNYEAQ. The V and J ends lost 5 bases and 2 bases, in that order; junction bases with no gene match: 2. The CDR3 consists of 13 residues. In DNA, the CDR3 is TGTGCCAGCAGCCAGGGACAGAACTATGGCTACACCTTC. It yields the protein CASSQGQNYGYTF.

The CDR3: CASSWAGATYEQYF. CDR3 nucleotides: TGTGCCAGCAGCTGGGCTGGGGCCACCTACGAGCAGTACTTC. The rearrangement uses TRBV5-4 and TRBJ2-7; perhaps TRBD1 as D (5 bases). The CDR3 loop spans 14 amino acids. Trimming removed 3 bases at V and 2 bases at J, with 12 bases between. Looked up from germline, CDR1 is SGHNT and CDR2 is YYREEE (reference sequence).

This sequence joins TRBV7-6 and TRBJ1-1; D not certain. The V gene lost 1 base and the J gene lost 1 base, with 7 bases spanning the gap. This CDR3 is built from 14 residues. Germline CDR1 reads SGHVS; CDR2 reads FNYEAQ. This chain's CDR3 is CASSLDAGNTEAFF. The CDR3, as DNA: TGTGCCAGCAGCTTAGACGCAGGGAACACTGAAGCTTTCTTT.

CDR3 DNA sequence: TGTGCCAGCAGCTCGACAACCTACGAGCAGTACTTC. It yields the protein CASSSTTYEQYF. The chain recombines TRBV7-8 with TRBJ2-7; D call uncertain. This CDR3 comprises 12 residues. Germline CDR1 and CDR2: SGHVS and FQNEAQ. Trimming removed 4 bases from V and 2 bases from J, with 6 bases in between.

This chain connects TRBV7-9 to TRBJ1-4, with D perhaps matching TRBD1 (6 bases). Germline assignment: CDR1 SEHNR and CDR2 FQNEAQ (reference sequence). The ends were cut back, 3 bases at V and 0 bases at J, with 8 bases in the middle. The CDR3 has 15 amino acids. CDR3 region: CASSFNRATNEKLFF. DNA for the CDR3: TGTGCCAGCAGCTTCAACAGGGCAACTAATGAAAAACTGTTTTTT.

The rearrangement links TRBV2 to TRBJ1-6; 10 bases agree with TRBD1. The CDR3 sequence is 16 residues long. Germline CDR1 SNHLY, CDR2 FYNNEI. V shed 10 bases and J 4 bases; nucleotides not matched to a gene: 10. The CDR3 DNA is TGTGCCACTTCCCGGGACAGGGGACTATATAATTCACCCCTCCACTTT. This gives the protein CATSRDRGLYNSPLHF.

This chain uses TRBV18 with TRBJ1-4; D ambiguous. This CDR3 is 13 amino acids long. Germline V gives CDR1 KGHSH, CDR2 LQKENI. V was trimmed by 4 bases and J by 8 bases, leaving 11 bases between them. CDR3 amino acids: CASSRDKSEKLFF. DNA of the CDR3: TGTGCCAGCTCACGTGACAAGAGCGAAAAACTGTTTTTT.

The rearrangement joins TRBV9 to TRBJ2-1; TRBD2 agrees at 7 bases. Germline CDR1 and CDR2: SGDLS and YYNGEE. This CDR3 region has 15 residues. The V gene end was trimmed by 0 bases and the J gene end by 5 bases; junction bases not matched to a gene: 5. CDR3 protein: CASSVEGTIHNEQFF. The CDR3 nucleotides are TGTGCCAGCAGCGTAGAAGGGACTATTCACAATGAGCAGTTCTTC. The whole variable domain, filled in from reference TRBV9 and TRBJ2-1, reads DSGVTQTPKHLITATGQRVTLRCSPRSGDLSVYWYQQSLDQGLQFLIQYYNGEERAKGNILERFSAQQFPDLHSELNLSSLELGDSALYFCASSVEGTIHNEQFFGPGTRLTVL.

The gene calls are TRBV27 and TRBJ1-4; no reliable D call. The CDR3 spans 13 residues. V shed 2 bases and J shed 11 bases, with 12 bases lying between them. The germline CDR1 and CDR2 sequences are MNHEY and SMNVEV (reference sequence). The CDR3 DNA sequence: TGTGCCAGCAGTTTAGGAGTTGCCAGCAAACTGTTTTTT. Protein: CASSLGVASKLFF.

The chain employs TRBV6-1 and TRBJ1-2; D gene uncertain. The CDR3 covers 12 residues. Germline V gives CDR1 MNHNS, CDR2 SASEGT. Trimming removed 2 bases from V and 5 bases from J, with 6 bases in between. The DNA of the CDR3 is TGTGCCAGCAGTGAAAGCCTGTATGGCTACACCTTC. Its translation: CASSESLYGYTF.

This clone was detected once. The rearrangement uses TRBV7-9 and TRBJ2-5, with 9 nucleotides matching TRBD2. The ends lost 5 bases at V and 2 bases at J; junction bases unmatched: 6. In germline, CDR1 is SEHNR, CDR2 FQNEAQ (reference sequence). There are 15 residues in the CDR3. This chain's CDR3 is CASSQRLAAQETQYF. The CDR3 nucleotides are TGTGCCAGCAGCCAAAGACTAGCGGCACAAGAGACCCAGTACTTC.

The CDR3 DNA reads TGCGCCAGCAGTTCTATTAGCGGGGGGGCCACCGGGGAGCTGTTTTTT. This translates into CASSSISGGATGELFF. The chain is built from TRBV10-2 and TRBJ2-2; 11 bases are a match to TRBD2. The junction had 6 bases not matched to a gene; V was cut back by 5 bases and J by 4 bases. CDR1 and CDR2 (germline): WSHSY, SAAADI. The CDR3 length is 16 residues.

The gene calls are TRBV27 and TRBJ2-1; D is possibly TRBD1 (5 bases). Trimming pared 2 bases from V and 10 bases from J, leaving 12 bases between. CDR3 length: 13 residues. Germline CDR1 reads MNHEY; CDR2 reads SMNVEV (reference sequence). The CDR3 protein is CASSLGRVREQFF. CDR3 DNA sequence: TGTGCCAGCAGTTTAGGCAGGGTCAGGGAGCAGTTCTTC.